A single sample is the source of the 17 T cell receptor beta chains below, sequenced in a study of cytomegalovirus exposure and HLA in healthy donors. PCR was performed using 60 Vbeta and 13 Jbeta primers. Measured with immunoSEQ multiplex PCR; TCRdb has only the in-frame clones, and not every one. This table has about 95,000 clones, about four fifths appearing once. Specimen: PBMCs. The receptors originated from a woman in her thirties or forties in good health and CMV-seropositive.

The rearrangement links TRBV6-1 to TRBJ2-1; D call uncertain. Trimming cost V 7 bases and J 5 bases, with 12 bases left between them. Germline CDR1 and CDR2: MNHNS and SASEGT. The CDR3 loop spans 13 amino acids. The CDR3 nucleotides read TGTGCCAGCACCCCCAATACTAACAATGAGCAGTTCTTC. This encodes CASTPNTNNEQFF.

The rearrangement uses TRBV28 and TRBJ1-6; D possibly corresponds to TRBD1 (5 bases). V lost 5 bases and J 9 bases, leaving 26 bases between the germline ends. Germline loops: CDR1 MDHEN, CDR2 SYDVKM. The CDR3 covers 18 residues. CDR3 DNA: TGTGCCAGCAGTCTCCTTACCTTCTGGGGCAGGGCCCTTTCACCCCTCCACTTT. Translating gives CASSLLTFWGRALSPLHF.

In the case of this clone: Other DNA sequences from this sample encode an identical CDR3 as well. This chain connects TRBV5-6 to TRBJ2-3, with D perhaps TRBD2 (5 bases). Trimming stripped 0 bases from V and 3 bases from J, with 14 bases between. The germline V gene encodes CDR1 SGHDT and CDR2 YYEEEE. This CDR3 region has 16 residues. The CDR3 nucleotides are TGTGCCAGCAGCTTGGCTACTAGTTTCGGTACAGATACGCAGTATTTT. This encodes CASSLATSFGTDTQYF.

The V gene is TRBV27, the J gene TRBJ2-7, with 9 bases that match TRBD1. There are 15 residues in the CDR3. V shed 5 bases, J shed 2 bases, and the junction held 7 bases outside the gene matches. Germline V gene data show CDR1 as MNHEY and CDR2 as SMNVEV (reference sequence). This CDR3 is CASSPGQGKPYEQYF. The CDR3 nucleotides are TGTGCCAGCAGTCCTGGACAGGGGAAACCCTACGAGCAGTACTTC.

This chain connects TRBV5-1 to TRBJ2-7, with D perhaps matching TRBD2 (6 bases). Trimming removed 5 bases from V and 0 bases from J, with 6 bases in between. This CDR3 has 12 amino acids. Per the germline V gene, CDR1 is SGHRS and CDR2 is YFSETQ. This chain's CDR3 is CASREGSYEQYF. The CDR3 DNA reads TGCGCCAGCAGGGAGGGCTCCTACGAGCAGTACTTC.

V is TRBV28 and J is TRBJ1-4; TRBD1 matches 7 bases. Germline V gives CDR1 MDHEN, CDR2 SYDVKM. The CDR3 runs to 17 residues. With V trimmed by 5 bases and J by 2 bases, 11 bases remained unmatched. Written as DNA, the CDR3 is TGTGCCAGCAGTACAGGGACAGCTCTGTCGACTAATGAAAAACTGTTTTTT. Translating gives CASSTGTALSTNEKLFF.

This chain uses TRBV5-6 with TRBJ2-3, with D possibly being TRBD1 (6 bases). Germline CDR1 and CDR2: SGHDT and YYEEEE. V lost 4 bases, J lost 9 bases, and 15 bases lay in between. There are 13 residues in the CDR3. CDR3 sequence reads: CASSLGQTLTQYF. The CDR3 DNA reads TGTGCCAGCAGCCTCGGACAGACCCTAACGCAGTATTTT.

The chain couples TRBV18 to TRBJ2-7; D is possibly TRBD2 (6 bases). From germline, CDR1 is KGHSH and CDR2 LQKENI. There are 15 residues in the CDR3. V gave up 3 bases and J gave up 0 bases, with 12 bases separating them. The CDR3 reads CASSPPGTPSYEQYF. Written as DNA, the CDR3 is TGTGCCAGCTCACCCCCCGGGACTCCCTCCTACGAGCAGTACTTC.

The chain combines TRBV10-1 with TRBJ2-3, with D possibly being TRBD2 (6 bases). The V end lost 4 bases, the J end lost 0 bases, and 11 bases lay between the germline ends. The CDR3 runs 15 residues. Germline CDR1 reads WNHNN; CDR2 reads SYGVQD (reference sequence). Here the CDR3 reads CASSVADTSTDTQYF. The CDR3 region has the DNA TGCGCCAGCAGTGTAGCGGATACTAGCACAGATACGCAGTATTTT.

The rearrangement uses TRBV12-5 and TRBJ2-3; 8 bases agree with TRBD2. This CDR3 region has 15 residues. In germline, CDR1 is LGHNT, CDR2 FRNRAP. Losses at the gene ends were 1 base for V and 4 bases for J; bases not matched to a gene: 4. The CDR3 DNA reads as TGTGCTAGTGGTTTGGGGGCGGGAGGTCCAGATACGCAGTATTTT. Translating it yields CASGLGAGGPDTQYF.

The chain joins TRBV19 to TRBJ2-1, with D possibly matching TRBD2 (7 bases). Trimming removed 6 bases at V and 2 bases at J, with 14 bases between. This CDR3 is built from 15 residues. Germline loops: CDR1 LNHDA, CDR2 SQIVND (reference sequence). CDR3 amino acids: CASRMGGGPYNEQFF. In DNA form, the CDR3 reads TGTGCCAGTAGGATGGGCGGGGGCCCCTACAATGAGCAGTTCTTC.

The chain uses TRBV7-6 and TRBJ2-3, with D possibly being TRBD1 (6 bases). The CDR3 loop spans 16 amino acids. CDR1 and CDR2 (germline): SGHVS, FNYEAQ. V lost 2 bases and J 2 bases, leaving 14 bases between the germline ends. The CDR3: CASSLWGRGDTDTQYF. CDR3 DNA sequence: TGTGCCAGCAGCTTATGGGGGCGCGGTGACACAGATACGCAGTATTTT. Supplemented by reference TRBV7-6 and TRBJ2-3, the full variable domain reads GAGVSQSPRYKVTKRGQDVALRCDPISGHVSLYWYRQALGQGPEFLTYFNYEAQQDKSGLPNDRFSAERPEGSISTLTIQRTEQRDSAMYRCASSLWGRGDTDTQYFGPGTRLTVL.

The gene calls are TRBV19 and TRBJ1-5, with 7 bases lining up with TRBD1. V shed 6 bases, J shed 0 bases, and the junction held 17 bases outside the gene matches. The germline V gene encodes CDR1 LNHDA and CDR2 SQIVND (reference sequence). The CDR3 runs 19 residues. The CDR3 sequence is CASSPLGQIFSGSNQPQHF. CDR3 DNA sequence: TGTGCCAGTAGCCCATTGGGACAGATTTTTTCTGGTAGCAATCAGCCCCAGCATTTT.

The genes are TRBV5-1 and TRBJ2-5, with 9 nucleotides matching TRBD2. The CDR3 contains 15 residues. Trimming at V came to 2 bases and at J to 11 bases, leaving 13 bases not matched to a gene. From germline, CDR1 is SGHRS and CDR2 YFSETQ. The chain's CDR3 is CASSFLREGSGEQYF. DNA for the CDR3: TGCGCCAGCAGCTTTTTGCGGGAGGGTTCAGGGGAGCAGTACTTC.

This clone occurred once. The chain combines TRBV6-1 with TRBJ1-5, with D possibly being TRBD1 (6 bases). Trimming shortened V by 2 bases and J by 4 bases, and 12 bases separated the two germline ends. The CDR3 is made up of 15 amino acids. From germline, CDR1 is MNHNS and CDR2 SASEGT. CDR3 in DNA: TGTGCCAGCAGTGAAATATTCCAGGGGAATCAGCCCCAGCATTTT. It translates to CASSEIFQGNQPQHF.

A few counts support this clone. The CDR3 nucleotides read TGCGCCAGCAGCTTGGAGCCGCCTAACTATGGCTACACCTTC. Encoded protein: CASSLEPPNYGYTF. The V call is TRBV5-1, the J call TRBJ1-2; D unresolved. CDR3 length equals 14 residues. Germline values: CDR1 SGHRS, CDR2 YFSETQ. V was trimmed by 0 bases and J by 0 bases, leaving 6 bases between them.

This clone was picked up a small number of times. The chain carries TRBV5-1 and TRBJ1-1, with 9 bases matching TRBD1. Germline assignment: CDR1 SGHRS and CDR2 YFSETQ. CDR3 length: 14 residues. V lost 3 bases and J lost 4; bases outside the gene matches: 4. In DNA form, the CDR3 reads TGCGCCAGCAGCTGGGGACAGGGAAGCACTGAAGCTTTCTTT. It encodes CASSWGQGSTEAFF.